This section outlines one T cell receptor (beta chain) sequence together with its context. Only a few counts were recorded for this clone. Its antigen is currently not known. No qualities accompany the bases; no much larger clone lies one base away. The library was produced with the immunoSEQ multiplex PCR assay. TCRdb took over this immuneACCESS table, retaining in-frame rearrangements with V and J assigned. Such tables are incomplete; in checked studies, under half of the missing clones stem from an unresolved V gene, and the remainder is unexplained. The table for this sample lists about 59,000 clones; 90% of them were counted only once. In total, the top ten clones hold 6% to 7.5% of the sample. This entry belongs to a study of T cell changes during pregnancy in multiple sclerosis (dated by TCRdb to between 2018 and 2021). Background for the entire study: The study examined how the T cell repertoire changed over the course of pregnancy in women with multiple sclerosis.

The source of this sequence is a female donor in good health, enrolled as a control in a pregnancy study. Sample: peripheral blood, taken in the third trimester of pregnancy.

CDR3 reads: CASSPDRGLYGYTF. The nucleotide sequence reads as follows: TGTGCCAGCAGTCCTGACAGGGGGCTCTATGGCTACACCTTC. The sequence links TRBV2 to TRBJ1-2, and TRBD1 aligns with 10 junction nucleotides. The germline V gene yields SNHLY for CDR1 and FYNNEI for CDR2. The CDR3 starts with the cysteine, ends with the phenylalanine, and has 14 residues. This entry keeps only the CDR3 DNA: 42 bases, framed from base 1. At the junction V is shortened by 5 bases and J by 4 bases; bases outside the gene matches: 4. With the rest looked up from the reference TRBV2 and TRBJ1-2 genes rather than sequenced, the full variable domain is EPEVTQTPSHQVTQMGQEVILRCVPISNHLYFYWYRQILGQKVEFLVSFYNNEISEKSEIFDDQFSVERPDGSNFTLKIRSTKLEDSAMYFCASSPDRGLYGYTFGSGTRLTVV.